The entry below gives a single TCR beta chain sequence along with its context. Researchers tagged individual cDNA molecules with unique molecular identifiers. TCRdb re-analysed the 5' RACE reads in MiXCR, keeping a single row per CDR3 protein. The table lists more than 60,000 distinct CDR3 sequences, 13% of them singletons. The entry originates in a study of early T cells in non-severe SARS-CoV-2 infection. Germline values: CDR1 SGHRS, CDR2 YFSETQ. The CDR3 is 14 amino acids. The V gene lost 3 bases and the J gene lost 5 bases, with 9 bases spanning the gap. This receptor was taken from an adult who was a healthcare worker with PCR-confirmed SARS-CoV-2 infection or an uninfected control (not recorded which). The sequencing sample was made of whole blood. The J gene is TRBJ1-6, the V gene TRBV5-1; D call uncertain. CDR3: CASSYGRDNSPLHF. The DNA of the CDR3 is TGCGCCAGCAGCTACGGACGAGATAATTCACCCCTCCACTTT.